Listed here are 26 T cell receptor beta chains from one sample, sequenced in a study of spatial heterogeneity in lung cancer. Specified time point: sample taken at primary tumor resection. TCRdb ran MiXCR on the 5' RACE reads and lists one entry per CDR3 protein. The profile shows over 50,000 distinct CDR3 sequences, nearly 6.5% of them singletons. The sequencing here drew on PBMCs, taken at surgery. The receptors here all came from a female donor with early-stage non-small cell lung cancer.

In its sample, this clonotype was seen a few times. The chain has TRBV18 and TRBJ1-2; a weak D match, TRBD1 (5 bases). CDR3 length: 15 amino acids. V lost 3 bases and J lost 5, with 16 bases in between. CDR1 is KGHSH and CDR2 is LQKENI in the germline V gene. The CDR3 nucleotides read TGTGCCAGCTCACCGACCGGGACCCAAGAGTATGGCTACACCTTC. Its protein product is CASSPTGTQEYGYTF. Drawing the rest from reference TRBV18 and TRBJ1-2, the complete variable domain is NAGVMQNPRHLVRRRGQEARLRCSPMKGHSHVYWYRQLPEEGLKFMVYLQKENIIDESGMPKERFSAEFPKEGPSILRIQQVVRGDSAAYFCASSPTGTQEYGYTFGSGTRLTVV.

V and J are TRBV20-1 and TRBJ2-5; 11 bases fit TRBD2. The V gene's germline CDR1 is DFQATT and CDR2 SNEGSKA (reference sequence). V lost 1 base to trimming and J lost 5 bases; unmatched junction nucleotides: 6. The CDR3 loop spans 15 amino acids. CDR3 in amino acids: CSARGSSGREETQYF. The CDR3, as DNA: TGCAGTGCTAGAGGCAGTAGCGGGAGGGAGGAGACCCAGTACTTC.

This clonotype has just one count. The chain joins TRBV28 to TRBJ2-6, with D unresolved. The ends were cut back, 0 bases at V and 0 bases at J, with 6 bases in the middle. Germline values: CDR1 MDHEN, CDR2 SYDVKM. This CDR3 has 16 amino acids. DNA for the CDR3: TGTGCCAGCAGTTTATGGGCTAGCTCTGGGGCCAACGTCCTGACTTTC. Protein sequence: CASSLWASSGANVLTF.

This clonotype turned up a few times. The J gene is TRBJ2-1, the V gene TRBV5-4, with 8 bases fitting TRBD1. V shed 4 bases and J 5 bases; nucleotides not matched to a gene: 26. Germline values: CDR1 SGHNT, CDR2 YYREEE (reference sequence). This CDR3 is 21 amino acids long. The DNA for the CDR3 is TGTGCCAGCAGCCCTATTGGTGGGGTGGAGGACAGGGACTTTGATGACAATGAGCAGTTCTTC. Translated, it gives CASSPIGGVEDRDFDDNEQFF.

This clonotype has at least ten counts. The genes are TRBV6-2 or TRBV6-3 and TRBJ2-2; D is ambiguous. From germline, CDR1 is MNHEY and CDR2 SVGEGT. V lost 6 bases and J lost 7, with 9 bases in between. This CDR3 has 12 residues. The CDR3 DNA reads TGTGCCAGCAGGACCGCCAACGGGGAGCTGTTTTTT. This codes for CASRTANGELFF.

This clonotype showed up many times. The V call is TRBV3-1, the J call TRBJ2-5; D possibly corresponds to TRBD1 (5 bases). CDR3 length: 14 amino acids. Germline-derived CDR1 and CDR2 are LGHDT and YNNKEL (reference sequence). V was pared by 3 bases and J by 5 bases, with 13 bases between. The CDR3 protein is CASSHRGPWETQYF. The CDR3 nucleotides read TGTGCCAGCAGCCATAGGGGCCCTTGGGAGACCCAGTACTTC.

J is TRBJ1-1 and V is TRBV7-2, with D unclear. CDR1 and CDR2 (germline): SGHTA, FQGNSA. V was clipped by 1 base and J by 7 bases, with 10 bases between them. This CDR3 is built from 13 residues. The CDR3 here is CASSLGTDGEAFF. Written as DNA, the CDR3 is TGTGCCAGCAGCTTAGGTACGGACGGTGAAGCTTTCTTT.

In its sample, this clonotype ranks as medium-sized. The chain carries TRBV29-1 and TRBJ2-1, with D maybe TRBD2 (6 bases). The CDR3 consists of 13 residues. Per the germline V gene, CDR1 is SQVTM and CDR2 is ANQGSEA. V was cut by 7 bases and J by 5 bases, with 15 bases left in between. The CDR3 region has the DNA TGCAGCGCCCGAGATGGGGGGAACAATGAGCAGTTCTTC. Translated: CSARDGGNNEQFF.

The V call is TRBV20-1, the J call TRBJ1-2; 8 bases are shared with TRBD1. The CDR3 is 14 amino acids. Germline CDR1 DFQATT, CDR2 SNEGSKA (reference sequence). The trim removed 6 bases at V and 3 bases at J, leaving 9 bases unmatched. The CDR3 region is CSAPQGGTDYGYTF. The DNA for the CDR3 is TGCAGTGCCCCACAGGGGGGGACAGACTATGGCTACACCTTC.

The sample holds many counts of this clonotype. One end of the junction does not line up with germline, which may come from a read error. V usage is TRBV11-2 and J usage is TRBJ2-3; 9 positions agree with TRBD1. CDR3 size: 14 residues. Germline V lookup: CDR1 SGHAT, CDR2 FQNNGV. CDR3 bases: TGTGCCAGCAGTTTAGACAGGGGGGCAGATACGCAGTATTTT. Amino acid sequence: CASSLDRGADTQYF.

In this sample, this clonotype turned up many times. The V call is TRBV6-2 or TRBV6-3, the J call TRBJ2-7, with 14 nucleotides matching TRBD2. Per the germline V gene, CDR1 is MNHEY and CDR2 is SVGEGT. The CDR3 runs 17 residues. V was pared by 5 bases and J by 2 bases, with 8 bases of the junction left unmatched. This CDR3 is CASSTGTSGSAPYEQYF. In DNA form, the CDR3 reads TGTGCCAGCAGTACCGGGACTAGCGGGAGCGCGCCCTACGAGCAGTACTTC.

This clonotype was seen at least ten times. The chain has TRBV7-2 and TRBJ2-5; the D is unclear. Per the germline V gene, CDR1 is SGHTA and CDR2 is FQGNSA. This CDR3 region has 14 residues. Between the trimmed V and J ends, which lost 1 base and 4 bases, there was a span of 10 bases. The CDR3: CASSLERVRETQYF. CDR3 in DNA: TGTGCCAGCAGCTTAGAAAGGGTTCGAGAGACCCAGTACTTC.

This clonotype was seen at least ten times. The chain joins TRBV7-3 to TRBJ2-5; D call uncertain. Germline CDR1 reads SGHTA; CDR2 reads FQGTGA. The CDR3 is 13 amino acids. V lost 3 bases and J lost 2, with 7 bases in between. This CDR3 reads CASSLLVQETQYF. CDR3 bases: TGTGCCAGCAGCTTGCTGGTTCAAGAGACCCAGTACTTC.

A few counts support this clonotype. This sequence joins TRBV4-1 and TRBJ1-1; D might be TRBD1 (6 bases). The CDR3 has 15 residues. Germline V gene lookup returns CDR1 MGHRA and CDR2 YSYEKL. Between the trimmed V and J ends, which lost 5 bases and 1 base, there was a span of 14 bases. The CDR3 bases are TGCGCCAGCAGCTTGCCTGACAGGTCGAACACTGAAGCTTTCTTT. Translation gives CASSLPDRSNTEAFF.

V gene TRBV29-1 combines with J gene TRBJ2-7; D ambiguous. This CDR3 contains 13 residues. Per germline, CDR1 SQVTM and CDR2 ANQGSEA. The ends were cut back, 1 base at V and 2 bases at J, with 9 bases in the middle. The CDR3 reads CSVEGQSPYEQYF. The CDR3, as DNA: TGCAGCGTTGAAGGTCAGTCCCCCTACGAGCAGTACTTC.

The CDR3 nucleotides are TGTGCCAGCAGTTACAGGGAAATTACGGGCGCTAACTATGGCTACACCTTC. The encoded protein is CASSYREITGANYGYTF. The J gene is TRBJ1-2, the V gene TRBV6-5; D call uncertain. Trimming left V 2 bases short and J 0 bases short, with 16 bases between. This CDR3 is 17 amino acids long. Germline CDR1 reads MNHEY; CDR2 reads SVGAGI.

Many counts were recorded for this clonotype. J is TRBJ2-1 and V is TRBV5-1; D possibly corresponds to TRBD1 (6 bases). Trimming pared 0 bases from V and 7 bases from J, leaving 11 bases between. Germline CDR1 is SGHRS and CDR2 is YFSETQ. The CDR3 contains 14 residues. The chain's CDR3 is CASSLEGQMNEQFF. The CDR3 DNA sequence: TGCGCCAGCAGCTTGGAAGGACAGATGAATGAGCAGTTCTTC.

This clonotype was detected a few times. This chain uses TRBV20-1 with TRBJ1-1; possibly TRBD1 for D (6 bases). The germline CDR1 and CDR2 sequences are DFQATT and SNEGSKA (reference sequence). V was shortened by 6 bases and J by 8 bases, with 16 bases between the two germline ends. The CDR3 is 12 amino acids. CDR3 in DNA: TGCAGTGCCGACCTATCCGGGACAGAAGCTTTCTTT. Translated: CSADLSGTEAFF.

This clonotype showed up many times. This chain links TRBV5-5 with TRBJ2-3; 7 bases agree with TRBD1. Germline V gene data show CDR1 as SGHKS and CDR2 as YYEKEE (reference sequence). Trimming cost V 4 bases and J 0 bases; bases outside gene matches: 17. This CDR3 contains 19 residues. CDR3 nucleotide sequence: TGTGCCAGCAGCCCAGTCTCCGGGACAGTAATTACTAGCACAGATACGCAGTATTTT. Translation: CASSPVSGTVITSTDTQYF.

This clonotype was found a few times. In DNA, the CDR3 is TGTGCCAGCAGCTTACCGGGGGCTAACACTGAAGCTTTCTTT. Its protein product is CASSLPGANTEAFF. V and J are TRBV3-1 and TRBJ1-1, with a weak D call TRBD1 (6 bases). Trimming left V 5 bases short and J 2 bases short, with 12 bases between. CDR3 length: 14 amino acids. Germline CDR1 reads LGHDT; CDR2 reads YNNKEL (reference sequence). Full variable domain (missing parts from reference TRBV3-1 and TRBJ1-1): DTAVSQTPKYLVTQMGNDKSIKCEQNLGHDTMYWYKQDSKKFLKIMFSYNNKELIINETVPNRFSPKSPDKAHLNLHINSLELGDSAVYFCASSLPGANTEAFFGQGTRLTVV.

This clonotype was recorded a few times. J is TRBJ1-1 and V is TRBV19; possible D gene TRBD1, 5 bases. Per the germline V gene, CDR1 is LNHDA and CDR2 is SQIVND (reference sequence). Trimming pared 5 bases from V and 3 bases from J, leaving 19 bases between. The CDR3 extends over 16 amino acids. The CDR3 DNA follows: TGTGCCAGTAGTCGGGCCGCAAATTACAGGTACACTGAAGCTTTCTTT. Residues: CASSRAANYRYTEAFF.

This clonotype has more than one count but fewer than ten. The chain employs TRBV15 and TRBJ1-3; the match to TRBD1 covers 8 bases. Germline trimming cut 1 base from V and 4 bases from J; bases unmatched to any gene: 6. Per the germline V gene, CDR1 is LNHNV and CDR2 is YYDKDF (reference sequence). The CDR3 spans 16 residues. CDR3 nucleotides: TGTGCCACCAGCAGAGCTTCAGGGGGCCCCGGAAACACCATATATTTT. It codes for CATSRASGGPGNTIYF.

This clonotype was picked up a small number of times. The gene calls are TRBV3-1 and TRBJ2-5; TRBD1 is a possible D gene (6 bases). Trimming took off 5 bases at V and 2 bases at J, with 9 bases between the two ends. The CDR3 totals 13 residues. CDR1 is LGHDT, CDR2 YNNKEL, per germline (reference sequence). The CDR3 nucleotides are TGTGCCAGCAGCGGGACACTTCAAGAGACCCAGTACTTC. Its translation: CASSGTLQETQYF.

This clonotype was recorded at least ten times. V and J are TRBV10-3 and TRBJ1-2; D might be TRBD1 (6 bases). Germline V gene sequence: CDR1 ENHRY, CDR2 SYGVKD. Trimming took off 11 bases at V and 4 bases at J, with 17 bases between the two ends. The CDR3 is made up of 13 amino acids. The CDR3 DNA reads TGTGCCGTGGGGGCCCCGGATGGCTATGGCTACACCTTC. Encoded protein: CAVGAPDGYGYTF.

This clonotype came up a few times. The chain combines TRBV5-5 with TRBJ1-5; possibly TRBD1 for D (6 bases). The CDR3 loop spans 13 amino acids. The germline V and J ends were trimmed by 5 bases and 16 bases, with 22 bases remaining between them. Per germline, CDR1 SGHKS and CDR2 YYEKEE (reference sequence). This CDR3 reads CASRNSPRDKSHF. The CDR3 DNA is TGTGCCAGCAGGAATTCTCCTCGGGACAAATCCCATTTT.

This clonotype occurred a few times. The chain combines TRBV7-2 with TRBJ1-6; weak D call: TRBD1 (5 bases). Trimming removed 1 base at V and 5 bases at J, with 9 bases between. The CDR3 is 15 amino acids. Germline V CDR1 and CDR2: SGHTA, FQGNSA. The CDR3 nucleotides are TGTGCCAGCAGCTTAGGTCCAGGGAATAATTCACCCCTCCACTTT. Encoded protein: CASSLGPGNNSPLHF.